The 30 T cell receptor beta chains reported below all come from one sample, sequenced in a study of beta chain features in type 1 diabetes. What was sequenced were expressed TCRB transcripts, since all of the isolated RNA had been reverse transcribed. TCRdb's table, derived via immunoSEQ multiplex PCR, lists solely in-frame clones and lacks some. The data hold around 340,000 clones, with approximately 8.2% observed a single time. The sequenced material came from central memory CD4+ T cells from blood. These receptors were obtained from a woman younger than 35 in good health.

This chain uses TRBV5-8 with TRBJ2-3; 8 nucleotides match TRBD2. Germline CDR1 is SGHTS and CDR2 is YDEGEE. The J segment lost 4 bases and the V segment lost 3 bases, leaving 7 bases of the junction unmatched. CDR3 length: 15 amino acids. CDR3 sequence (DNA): TGTGCCAGCAGCTGGGGACTAGTTTACGCAGATACGCAGTATTTT. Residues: CASSWGLVYADTQYF.

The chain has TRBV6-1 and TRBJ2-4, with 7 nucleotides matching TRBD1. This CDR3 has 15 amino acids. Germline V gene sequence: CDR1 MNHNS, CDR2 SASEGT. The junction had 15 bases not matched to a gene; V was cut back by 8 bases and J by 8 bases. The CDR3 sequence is CASSETSTGSDIQYF. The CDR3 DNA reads TGTGCCAGCTCTGAAACGTCGACAGGGTCAGACATTCAGTACTTC.

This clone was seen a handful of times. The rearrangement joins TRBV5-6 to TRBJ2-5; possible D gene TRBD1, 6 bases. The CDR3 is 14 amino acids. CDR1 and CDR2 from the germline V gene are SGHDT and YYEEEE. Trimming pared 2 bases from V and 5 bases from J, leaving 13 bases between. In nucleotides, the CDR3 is TGTGCCAGCAGCTTTCAGGGGAGAGGGGAGACCCAGTACTTC. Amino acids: CASSFQGRGETQYF.

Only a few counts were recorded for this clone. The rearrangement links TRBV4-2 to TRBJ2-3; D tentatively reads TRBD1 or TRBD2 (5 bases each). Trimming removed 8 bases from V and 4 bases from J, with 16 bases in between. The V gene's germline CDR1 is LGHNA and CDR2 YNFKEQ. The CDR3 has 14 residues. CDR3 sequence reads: CASQGPPKPDTQYF. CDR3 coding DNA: TGTGCCAGCCAGGGACCCCCAAAGCCAGATACGCAGTATTTT.

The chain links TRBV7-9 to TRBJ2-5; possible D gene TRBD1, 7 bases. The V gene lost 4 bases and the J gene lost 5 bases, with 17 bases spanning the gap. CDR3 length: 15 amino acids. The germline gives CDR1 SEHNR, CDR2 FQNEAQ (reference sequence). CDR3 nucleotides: TGTGCCAGCAGCTCTCAAGAGGGGGCGGGGGAGACCCAGTACTTC. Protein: CASSSQEGAGETQYF.

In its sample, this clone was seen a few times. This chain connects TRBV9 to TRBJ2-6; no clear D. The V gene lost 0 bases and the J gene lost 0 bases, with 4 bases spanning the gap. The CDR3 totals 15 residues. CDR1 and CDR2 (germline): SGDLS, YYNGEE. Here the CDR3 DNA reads TGTGCCAGCAGCGTAGGCATCTCTGGGGCCAACGTCCTGACTTTC. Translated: CASSVGISGANVLTF.

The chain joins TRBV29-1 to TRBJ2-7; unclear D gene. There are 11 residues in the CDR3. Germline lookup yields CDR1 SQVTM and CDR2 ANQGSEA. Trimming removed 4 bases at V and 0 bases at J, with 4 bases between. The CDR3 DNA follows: TGCAGCGTTGCCTTCTCCTACGAGCAGTACTTC. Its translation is CSVAFSYEQYF.

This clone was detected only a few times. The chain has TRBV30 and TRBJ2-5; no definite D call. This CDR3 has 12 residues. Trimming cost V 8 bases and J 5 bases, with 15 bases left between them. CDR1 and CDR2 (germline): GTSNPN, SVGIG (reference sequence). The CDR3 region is CASSPTSETQYF. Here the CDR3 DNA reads TGTGCCAGCAGTCCCACGTCGGAGACCCAGTACTTC.

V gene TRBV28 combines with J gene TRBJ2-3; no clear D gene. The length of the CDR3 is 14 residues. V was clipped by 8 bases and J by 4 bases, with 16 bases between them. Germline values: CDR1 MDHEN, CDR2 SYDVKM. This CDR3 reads CASATYVRADTQYF. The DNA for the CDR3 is TGTGCCAGCGCTACCTACGTTAGAGCAGATACGCAGTATTTT.

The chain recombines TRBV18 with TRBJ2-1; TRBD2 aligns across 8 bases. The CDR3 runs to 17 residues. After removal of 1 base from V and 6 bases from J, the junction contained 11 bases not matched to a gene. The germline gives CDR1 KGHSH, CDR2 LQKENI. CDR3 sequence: CASSPQGGLAEPNEQFF. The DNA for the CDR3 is TGTGCCAGCTCACCACAGGGAGGACTAGCTGAACCCAATGAGCAGTTCTTC.

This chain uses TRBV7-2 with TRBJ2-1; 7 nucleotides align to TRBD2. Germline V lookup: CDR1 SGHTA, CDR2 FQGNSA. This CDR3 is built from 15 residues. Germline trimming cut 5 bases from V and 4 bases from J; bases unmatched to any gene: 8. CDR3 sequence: CASSLTGRQYNEQFF. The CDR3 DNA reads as TGTGCCAGCAGCCTTACCGGGAGGCAGTACAATGAGCAGTTCTTC.

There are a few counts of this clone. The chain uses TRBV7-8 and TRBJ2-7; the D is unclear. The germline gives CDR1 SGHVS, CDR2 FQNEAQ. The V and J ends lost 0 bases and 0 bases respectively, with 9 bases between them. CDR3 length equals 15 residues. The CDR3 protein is CASSLAGTLSYEQYF. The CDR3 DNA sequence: TGTGCCAGCAGCTTAGCCGGAACACTCTCCTACGAGCAGTACTTC.

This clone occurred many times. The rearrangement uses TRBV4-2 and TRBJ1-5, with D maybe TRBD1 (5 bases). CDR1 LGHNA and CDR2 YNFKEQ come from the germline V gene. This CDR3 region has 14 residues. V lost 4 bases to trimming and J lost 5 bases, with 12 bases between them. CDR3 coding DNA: TGTGCCAGCAGCCCGGGGACGGGGTATCAGCCCCAGCATTTT. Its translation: CASSPGTGYQPQHF.

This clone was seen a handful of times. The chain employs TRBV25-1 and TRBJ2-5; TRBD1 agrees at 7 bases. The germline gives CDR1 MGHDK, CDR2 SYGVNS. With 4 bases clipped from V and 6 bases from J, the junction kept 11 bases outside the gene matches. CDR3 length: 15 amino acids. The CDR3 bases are TGTGCCAGCAGTGGAACCAGCGGACAGGATAAGACCCAGTACTTC. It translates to CASSGTSGQDKTQYF.

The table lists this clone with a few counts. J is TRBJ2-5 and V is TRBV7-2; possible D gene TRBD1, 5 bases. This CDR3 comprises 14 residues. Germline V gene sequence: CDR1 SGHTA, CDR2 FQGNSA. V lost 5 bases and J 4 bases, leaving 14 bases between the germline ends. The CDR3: CASSLAPGRETQYF. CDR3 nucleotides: TGTGCCAGCAGCCTGGCCCCAGGGCGAGAGACCCAGTACTTC.

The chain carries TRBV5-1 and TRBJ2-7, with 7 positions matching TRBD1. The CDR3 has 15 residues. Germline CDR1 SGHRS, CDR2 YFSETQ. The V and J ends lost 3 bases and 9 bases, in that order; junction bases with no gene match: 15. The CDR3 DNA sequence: TGCGCCAGCAGCTGGGACAGCGACCTCGCGAGGGGGCAGTACTTC. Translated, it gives CASSWDSDLARGQYF. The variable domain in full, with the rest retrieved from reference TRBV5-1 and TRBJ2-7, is KAGVTQTPRYLIKTRGQQVTLSCSPISGHRSVSWYQQTPGQGLQFLFEYFSETQRNKGNFPGRFSGRQFSNSRSEMNVSTLELGDSALYLCASSWDSDLARGQYFGPGTRLTVT.

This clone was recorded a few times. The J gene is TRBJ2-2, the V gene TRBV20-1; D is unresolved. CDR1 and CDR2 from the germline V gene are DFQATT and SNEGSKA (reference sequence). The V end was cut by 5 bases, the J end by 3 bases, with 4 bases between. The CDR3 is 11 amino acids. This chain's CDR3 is CSAYYTGELFF. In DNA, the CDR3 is TGCAGTGCTTATTACACCGGGGAGCTGTTTTTT.

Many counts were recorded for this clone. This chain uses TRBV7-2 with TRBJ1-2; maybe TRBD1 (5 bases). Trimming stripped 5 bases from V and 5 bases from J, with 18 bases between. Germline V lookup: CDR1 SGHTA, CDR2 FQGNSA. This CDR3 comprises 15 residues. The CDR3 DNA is TGTGCCAGCAGCCCCGGCCGGGGACGGAAGTATGGCTACACCTTC. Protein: CASSPGRGRKYGYTF.

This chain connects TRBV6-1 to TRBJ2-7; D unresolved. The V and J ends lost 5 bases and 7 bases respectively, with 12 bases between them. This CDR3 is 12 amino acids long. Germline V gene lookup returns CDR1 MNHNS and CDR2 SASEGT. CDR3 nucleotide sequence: TGTGCCAGCAGTCCCATATTTTGGGAGCAGTACTTC. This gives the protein CASSPIFWEQYF.

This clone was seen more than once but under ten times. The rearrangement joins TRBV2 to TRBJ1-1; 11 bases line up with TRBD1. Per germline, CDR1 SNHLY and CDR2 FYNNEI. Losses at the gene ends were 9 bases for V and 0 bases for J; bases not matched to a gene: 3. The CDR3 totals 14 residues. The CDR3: CARGQGVMNTEAFF. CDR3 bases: TGTGCCAGGGGACAGGGGGTTATGAACACTGAAGCTTTCTTT.

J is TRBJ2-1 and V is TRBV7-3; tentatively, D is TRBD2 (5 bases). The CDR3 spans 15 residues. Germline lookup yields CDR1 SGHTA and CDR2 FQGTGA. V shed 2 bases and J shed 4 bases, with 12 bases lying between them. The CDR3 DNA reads TGTGCCAGCAGCTTAGGAGCGGAGACTTACAATGAGCAGTTCTTC. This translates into CASSLGAETYNEQFF.

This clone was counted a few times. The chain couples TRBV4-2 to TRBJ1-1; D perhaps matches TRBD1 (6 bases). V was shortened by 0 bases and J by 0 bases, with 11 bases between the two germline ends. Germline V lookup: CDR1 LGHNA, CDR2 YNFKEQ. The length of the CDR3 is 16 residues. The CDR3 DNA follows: TGTGCCAGCAGCCAAGATGGCGGGACAATGAACACTGAAGCTTTCTTT. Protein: CASSQDGGTMNTEAFF.

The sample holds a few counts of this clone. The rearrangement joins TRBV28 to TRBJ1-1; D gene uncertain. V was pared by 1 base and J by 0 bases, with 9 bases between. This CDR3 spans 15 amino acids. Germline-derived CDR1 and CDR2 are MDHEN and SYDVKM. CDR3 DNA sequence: TGTGCCAGCAGTTTATCGTTGGGTATGAACACTGAAGCTTTCTTT. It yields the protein CASSLSLGMNTEAFF.

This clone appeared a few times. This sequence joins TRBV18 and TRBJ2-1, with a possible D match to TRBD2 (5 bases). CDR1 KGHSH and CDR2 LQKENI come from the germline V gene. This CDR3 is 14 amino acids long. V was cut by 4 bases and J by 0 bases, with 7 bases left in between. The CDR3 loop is CASSLATSYNEQFF. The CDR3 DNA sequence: TGTGCCAGCTCACTAGCGACCTCCTACAATGAGCAGTTCTTC.

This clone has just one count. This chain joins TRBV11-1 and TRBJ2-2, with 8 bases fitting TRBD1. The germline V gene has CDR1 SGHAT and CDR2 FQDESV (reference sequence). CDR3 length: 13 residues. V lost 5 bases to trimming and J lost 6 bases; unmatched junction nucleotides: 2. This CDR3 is CASSPDRAGELFF. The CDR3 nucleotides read TGTGCCAGCAGCCCGGACAGGGCCGGGGAGCTGTTTTTT.

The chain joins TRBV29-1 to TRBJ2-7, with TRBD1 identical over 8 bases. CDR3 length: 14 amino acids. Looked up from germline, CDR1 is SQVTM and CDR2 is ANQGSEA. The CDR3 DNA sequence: TGCAGGCAAGACTTTGGACAGGGTGGGGACGAGCAGTACTTC. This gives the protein CRQDFGQGGDEQYF.

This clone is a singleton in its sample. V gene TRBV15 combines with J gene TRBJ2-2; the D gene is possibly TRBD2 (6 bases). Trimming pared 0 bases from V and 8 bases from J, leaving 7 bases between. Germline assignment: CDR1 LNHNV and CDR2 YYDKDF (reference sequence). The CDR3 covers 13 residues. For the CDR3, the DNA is TGTGCCACCAGCAGAGATGGGAGGGGGGAGCTGTTTTTT. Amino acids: CATSRDGRGELFF.

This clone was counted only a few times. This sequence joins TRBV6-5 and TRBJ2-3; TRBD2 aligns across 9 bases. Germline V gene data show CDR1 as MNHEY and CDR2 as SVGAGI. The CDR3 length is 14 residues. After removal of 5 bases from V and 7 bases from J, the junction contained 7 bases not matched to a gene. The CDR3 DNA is TGTGCCAGCAGTGAGGCTAGCGGGACCCATACGCAGTATTTT. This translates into CASSEASGTHTQYF.

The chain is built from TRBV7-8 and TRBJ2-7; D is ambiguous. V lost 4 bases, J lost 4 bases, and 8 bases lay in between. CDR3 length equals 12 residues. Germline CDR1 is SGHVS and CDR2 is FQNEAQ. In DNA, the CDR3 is TGTGCCAGCAGCTCGCGGAAGTACGAGCAGTACTTC. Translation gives CASSSRKYEQYF. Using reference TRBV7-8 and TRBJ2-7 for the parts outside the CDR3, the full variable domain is GAGVSQSPRYKVAKRGQDVALRCDPISGHVSLFWYQQALGQGPEFLTYFQNEAQLDKSGLPSDRFFAERPEGSVSTLKIQRTQQEDSAVYLCASSSRKYEQYFGPGTRLTVT.

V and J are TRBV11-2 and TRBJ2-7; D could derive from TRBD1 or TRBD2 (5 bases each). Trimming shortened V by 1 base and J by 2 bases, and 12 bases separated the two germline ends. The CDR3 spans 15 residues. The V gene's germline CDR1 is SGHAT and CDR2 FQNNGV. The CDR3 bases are TGTGCCAGCAGCTTAGTCACCGGGGCAGCCTACGAGCAGTACTTC. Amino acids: CASSLVTGAAYEQYF. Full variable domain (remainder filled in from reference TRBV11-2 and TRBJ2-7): EAGVAQSPRYKIIEKRQSVAFWCNPISGHATLYWYQQILGQGPKLLIQFQNNGVVDDSQLPKDRFSAERLKGVDSTLKIQPAKLEDSAVYLCASSLVTGAAYEQYFGPGTRLTVT.